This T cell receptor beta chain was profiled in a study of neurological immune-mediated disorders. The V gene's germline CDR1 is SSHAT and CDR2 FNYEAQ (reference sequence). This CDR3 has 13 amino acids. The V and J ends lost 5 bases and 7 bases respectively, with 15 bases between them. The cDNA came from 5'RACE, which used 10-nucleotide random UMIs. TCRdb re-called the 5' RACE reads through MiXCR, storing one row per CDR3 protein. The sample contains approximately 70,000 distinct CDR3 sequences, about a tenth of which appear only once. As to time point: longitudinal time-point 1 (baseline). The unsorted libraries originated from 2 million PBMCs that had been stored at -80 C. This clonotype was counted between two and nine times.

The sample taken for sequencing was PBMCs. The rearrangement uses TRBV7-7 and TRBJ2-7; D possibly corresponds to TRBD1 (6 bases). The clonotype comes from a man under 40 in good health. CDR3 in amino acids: CASSQTGSGEQYF. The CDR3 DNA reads TGTGCCAGCAGCCAAACAGGGAGTGGAGAGCAGTACTTC.